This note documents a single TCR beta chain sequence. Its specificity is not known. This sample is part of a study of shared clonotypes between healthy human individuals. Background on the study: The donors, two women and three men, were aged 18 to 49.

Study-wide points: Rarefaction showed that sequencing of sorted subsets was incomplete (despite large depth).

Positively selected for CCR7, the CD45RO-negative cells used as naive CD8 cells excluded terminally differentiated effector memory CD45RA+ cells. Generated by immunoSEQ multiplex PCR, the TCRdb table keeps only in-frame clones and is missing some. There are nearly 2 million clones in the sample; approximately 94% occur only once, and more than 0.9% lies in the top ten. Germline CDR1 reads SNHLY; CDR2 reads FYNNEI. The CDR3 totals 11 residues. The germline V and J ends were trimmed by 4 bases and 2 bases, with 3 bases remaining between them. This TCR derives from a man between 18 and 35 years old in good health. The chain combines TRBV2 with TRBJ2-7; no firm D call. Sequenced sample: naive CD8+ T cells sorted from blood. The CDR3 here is CASSAAYEQYF. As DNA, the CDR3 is TGTGCCAGCAGTGCAGCCTACGAGCAGTACTTC. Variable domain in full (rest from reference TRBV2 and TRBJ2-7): EPEVTQTPSHQVTQMGQEVILRCVPISNHLYFYWYRQILGQKVEFLVSFYNNEISEKSEIFDDQFSVERPDGSNFTLKIRSTKLEDSAMYFCASSAAYEQYFGPGTRLTVT.